Listed below are T cell receptor beta chains from one sample, sequenced in a study of vaccination and CD4 T cells after COVID-19. Each CDR3 protein is one row after TCRdb ran MiXCR on the PCR reads. Of 13,000 to 15,000 distinct CDR3 sequences in the sample, about 29% are singletons; the top ten hold approximately 22%. Their specific antigens are unknown. Source material: cultured CD4+ T cells from blood. The receptors were sampled from a human donor with COVID-19. Each CDR3 is given with its conserved first and last residue. Fields, in order: CDR3 DNA, CDR3 protein, J gene, V gene, D gene, clone size. D genes are given only for firm matches. Clone size is shown for a subset of rows, as once, few, many or a class of expanded clone.

DNA: TGTGCCAGCAGCAGTCGAGGGGAGACCCAGTACTTC; CDR3: CASSSRGETQYF; J: TRBJ2-5; V: TRBV5-5; D: -; size: -
DNA: TGTGCCTGGGGTGGTACAGACTACAATGAGCAGTTCTTC; CDR3: CAWGGTDYNEQFF; J: TRBJ2-1; V: TRBV30; D: -; size: -
DNA: TGTGCCAGCAGTAAAACCCCCAGCGGGGGGGCCTTGGGGATCCAAGAGACCCAGTACTTC; CDR3: CASSKTPSGGALGIQETQYF; J: TRBJ2-5; V: TRBV6-1; D: TRBD2; size: -
DNA: TGTGCCAGTACTCCAGGGGGCTCACCCCTCCACTTT; CDR3: CASTPGGSPLHF; J: TRBJ1-6; V: TRBV19; D: TRBD1; size: hyperexpanded
DNA: TGCGCCACCGACAACACACGGGACAGAATCATGAACACTGAAGCTTTCTTT; CDR3: CATDNTRDRIMNTEAFF; J: TRBJ1-1; V: TRBV10-2; D: TRBD1; size: few
DNA: TGTGCCACCAGCAGAGATCTCGGCTCCCAAGAGACCCAGTACTTC; CDR3: CATSRDLGSQETQYF; J: TRBJ2-5; V: TRBV15; D: -; size: -
DNA: TGTGCCAGCAGTTTCCCCGGACAGGGGGCAGGCGCTGAAGCTTTCTTT; CDR3: CASSFPGQGAGAEAFF; J: TRBJ1-1; V: TRBV27; D: TRBD1; size: few
DNA: TGCGCCAGCAGCTTGGGAGAAAATGGCTACACCTTC; CDR3: CASSLGENGYTF; J: TRBJ1-2; V: TRBV5-1; D: -; size: -
DNA: TGTGCCAGCAGTTTATCTTTGGGGATGGTGAATTCACCCCTCCACTTT; CDR3: CASSLSLGMVNSPLHF; J: TRBJ1-6; V: TRBV27; D: -; size: -
DNA: TGTGCCAGCAGCTCCCACGGGTTGAACACCGGGGAGCTGTTTTTT; CDR3: CASSSHGLNTGELFF; J: TRBJ2-2; V: TRBV7-9; D: -; size: -
DNA: TGTGCCAGCAGCCCTACTAGGCGGGGGGGCCAAGGCGCCCAGTACTTC; CDR3: CASSPTRRGGQGAQYF; J: TRBJ2-5; V: TRBV5-4; D: TRBD2; size: few
DNA: TGCAGTGCTTACAACGCTCAGGGGGTTCGTGGCTACACCTTC; CDR3: CSAYNAQGVRGYTF; J: TRBJ1-2; V: TRBV20-1; D: TRBD1; size: medium-sized
DNA: TGTGCCAGCAGCTTGCAGGGAAAGACCCAGTACTTC; CDR3: CASSLQGKTQYF; J: TRBJ2-5; V: TRBV5-4; D: -; size: -
DNA: TGCAGTGCAAATAGCCGGGACAGGGGGCCCAATGAGCAGTTCTTC; CDR3: CSANSRDRGPNEQFF; J: TRBJ2-1; V: TRBV20-1; D: TRBD1; size: few
DNA: TGTGCCAGCAGCCCTCAGGGTACGGGCTTAACGTACACTGAAGCTTTCTTT; CDR3: CASSPQGTGLTYTEAFF; J: TRBJ1-1; V: TRBV7-9; D: -; size: -
DNA: TGTGCCACCAGTGACAGGGTTCTGGAAGAGACCCAGTACTTC; CDR3: CATSDRVLEETQYF; J: TRBJ2-5; V: TRBV24-1; D: -; size: -
DNA: TGTGCCAGCAGCCGGGGGGTGGAGACCCAGTACTTC; CDR3: CASSRGVETQYF; J: TRBJ2-5; V: TRBV5-4; D: TRBD2; size: -
DNA: TGTGCCAGCAGCTCCAGCGGGGGACGCACAGATACGCAGTATTTT; CDR3: CASSSSGGRTDTQYF; J: TRBJ2-3; V: TRBV7-3; D: TRBD2; size: -